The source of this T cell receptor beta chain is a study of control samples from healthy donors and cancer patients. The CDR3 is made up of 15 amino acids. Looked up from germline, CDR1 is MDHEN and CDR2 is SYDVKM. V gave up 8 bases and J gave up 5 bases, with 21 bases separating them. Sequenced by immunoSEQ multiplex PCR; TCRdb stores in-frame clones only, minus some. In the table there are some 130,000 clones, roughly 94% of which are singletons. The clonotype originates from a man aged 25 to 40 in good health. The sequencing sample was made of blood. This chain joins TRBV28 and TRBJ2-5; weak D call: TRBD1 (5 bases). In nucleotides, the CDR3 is TGTGCCAGCGGGCCCAGGCGACCCCCAGGGGAGACCCAGTACTTC. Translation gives CASGPRRPPGETQYF. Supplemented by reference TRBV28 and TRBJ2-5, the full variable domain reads DVKVTQSSRYLVKRTGEKVFLECVQDMDHENMFWYRQDPGLGLRLIYFSYDVKMKEKGDIPEGYSVSREKKERFSLILESASTNQTSMYLCASGPRRPPGETQYFGPGTRLLVL.